Included here is one TCR beta chain sequence, with context. The RNA input was roughly 0.45 to 1 ug, and it was reverse transcribed with random hexamers. Amplification of TCR beta CDR3 spanned 54 Vbeta and 13 Jbeta via immunoSEQ multiplex PCR. TCRdb independently ran MiXCR on the immunoSEQ multiplex PCR reads; one entry per CDR3 protein. This sample has approximately 280,000 distinct CDR3 sequences, with approximately 85% found just once. The data were taken from a study of CD8 T cells in Susac syndrome. The CDR3 is 11 residues long. Trimming removed 5 bases at V and 5 bases at J, with 6 bases between.

What was sequenced was CD8+ T cells from PBMCs. This rearrangement joins TRBV12-3 or TRBV12-4 to TRBJ1-2; D call uncertain. The clonotype was recovered from a human donor with multiple sclerosis. Here the CDR3 reads CASSIGYGYTF. In nucleotides, the CDR3 is TGTGCCAGCAGTATAGGGTATGGCTACACCTTC.